This record concerns one T cell receptor beta chain sequence. Antigen: not known. The sample is drawn from a study of siplizumab effects on memory and regulatory T cells. Whole-study results and caveats: Naive T cells were seen as more diverse than memory cells and as major alloresponse contributors. Roughly 75-95% of proliferating CD4+ or CD8+ clones lacked an assignable naive or memory phenotype.

V lost 0 bases to trimming and J lost 4 bases, with 16 bases between them. The V gene's germline CDR1 is ENHRY and CDR2 SYGVKD. The CDR3 is 17 amino acids. Sequenced by immunoSEQ multiplex PCR; TCRdb stores in-frame clones only, minus some. Among approximately 56,000 clones, around 97% were seen once, and the ten largest hold 0.95% to 1.4%. Sequencing used naive CD8+ T cells sorted from blood. The clonotype was recovered from a human donor in good health. The V and J genes are TRBV10-3 and TRBJ1-5; D uncertain. The DNA for the CDR3 is TGTGCCATCAGTGAGTCTCCCGGACCAGGTAGGAATCAGCCCCAGCATTTT. Its protein is CAISESPGPGRNQPQHF.